These 7 T cell receptor beta chains were all obtained from the same sample, sequenced in a study of early T cells in non-severe SARS-CoV-2 infection. TCRdb recomputed calls from the 5' RACE reads with MiXCR, one row per CDR3 protein. Of some 30,000 distinct CDR3 sequences listed, about 4.2% are singletons. The sample taken for sequencing was whole blood. The receptors shown here come from an adult who was a healthcare worker with PCR-confirmed SARS-CoV-2 infection or an uninfected control (not recorded which).

There are many counts of this clonotype. The chain employs TRBV7-3 and TRBJ2-3; no firm D call. V was trimmed by 5 bases and J by 3 bases, leaving 21 bases between them. The germline V gene has CDR1 SGHTA and CDR2 FQGTGA. CDR3 length: 17 amino acids. This chain's CDR3 is CASSLLPQVYPTDTQYF. The DNA for the CDR3 is TGTGCCAGCAGCCTCCTTCCTCAAGTGTATCCTACAGATACGCAGTATTTT.

This clonotype came up many times. One junction end disagrees with the germline gene, perhaps due to a read error. V is TRBV24-1 and J is TRBJ1-6; no clear D. This CDR3 contains 11 residues. Looked up from germline, CDR1 is KGHDR and CDR2 is SFDVKD. The CDR3 protein is CATSDEGQFYF. The CDR3 region has the DNA TGTGCCACCAGTGATGAAGGTCAGTTCTACTTT.

The genes are TRBV3-1 and TRBJ2-1, with TRBD1 matching over 8 bases. The CDR3 totals 15 residues. Germline CDR1 and CDR2: LGHDT and YNNKEL (reference sequence). After removal of 4 bases from V and 4 bases from J, the junction contained 6 bases not matched to a gene. As DNA, the CDR3 is TGTGCCAGCAGCCTCCGGGACAGGCAGTACAATGAGCAGTTCTTC. Translated: CASSLRDRQYNEQFF.

The chain recombines TRBV12-3 or TRBV12-4 with TRBJ1-6; the D is unclear. This CDR3 has 14 residues. V shed 7 bases and J shed 0 bases, with 7 bases lying between them. The CDR3 region is CASTPSSYNSPLHF. Written as DNA, the CDR3 is TGTGCCAGCACCCCGAGCTCCTATAATTCACCCCTCCACTTT.

For this clonotype: A read error is possible here, since a much larger clone lies one base away. The rearrangement joins TRBV2 to TRBJ2-7; the match to TRBD1 covers 10 bases. In germline, CDR1 is SNHLY, CDR2 FYNNEI. The CDR3 sequence is 12 residues long. CDR3 loop: CVGRTGGYEQYF. The CDR3 bases are TGTGTCGGACGGACAGGGGGCTACGAGCAGTACTTC.

The J gene is TRBJ1-5, the V gene TRBV3-1; D is unclear. CDR1 is LGHDT and CDR2 is YNNKEL in the germline V gene (reference sequence). Trimming stripped 0 bases from V and 4 bases from J, with 1 base between. CDR3 length: 12 residues. The CDR3 DNA reads as TGTGCCAGCAGCCAAGATAATCAGCCCCAGCATTTT. Translated, it gives CASSQDNQPQHF.

This clonotype was seen repeatedly, ten times or more. The chain joins TRBV27 to TRBJ2-7; 10 bases match TRBD2. The CDR3 has 15 amino acids. V was clipped by 8 bases and J by 4 bases; unmatched bases: 11. Germline CDR1 is MNHEY and CDR2 is SMNVEV (reference sequence). CDR3 loop: CASGSWPSGSYEQYF. CDR3 in DNA: TGTGCCAGCGGGAGCTGGCCTAGCGGGAGTTACGAGCAGTACTTC.